These 9 T cell receptor beta chains originate from one sample sequenced in a study of blood T cell repertoires in COVID-19. Clones were sequenced by immunoSEQ multiplex PCR, and TCRdb holds only the in-frame ones, with some missing. The table shows about 40,000 clones, with about 88% occurring only once. Sequenced sample: peripheral blood. The receptor set was obtained from a man in his sixties with active COVID-19.

The rearrangement links TRBV7-3 to TRBJ2-3; 9 bases agree with TRBD2. V shed 5 bases, J shed 0 bases, and the junction held 3 bases outside the gene matches. The CDR3 has 15 residues. The germline V gene encodes CDR1 SGHTA and CDR2 FQGTGA. CDR3 region: CASSATSGSTDTQYF. CDR3 coding DNA: TGTGCCAGCAGCGCCACTAGCGGGAGCACAGATACGCAGTATTTT.

The genes are TRBV6-5 and TRBJ2-5, with a possible D match to TRBD2 (5 bases). There are 13 residues in the CDR3. The V gene lost 2 bases and the J gene lost 5 bases, with 9 bases spanning the gap. Germline CDR1 reads MNHEY; CDR2 reads SVGAGI. CDR3 nucleotides: TGTGCCAGCAGTTACGGCGGGCGGGAGACCCAGTACTTC. This codes for CASSYGGRETQYF.

The J gene is TRBJ2-5, the V gene TRBV6-5; unclear D gene. The V end lost 0 bases, the J end lost 5 bases, and 7 bases lay between the germline ends. CDR3 length: 13 amino acids. Germline V gene lookup returns CDR1 MNHEY and CDR2 SVGAGI. CDR3 DNA: TGTGCCAGCAGTTACTCGAGGCGGGAGACCCAGTACTTC. This sequence encodes CASSYSRRETQYF.

The sample holds one count of this clone. The V and J genes are TRBV5-1 and TRBJ2-5, with TRBD2 matching over 9 bases. Germline V CDR1 and CDR2: SGHRS, YFSETQ. V was clipped by 0 bases and J by 5 bases; unmatched bases: 14. This CDR3 spans 18 amino acids. Written as DNA, the CDR3 is TGCGCCAGCAGCTTGGGGGTTAGCGGGAGCGGCGGTGAGGAGACCCAGTACTTC. Protein product: CASSLGVSGSGGEETQYF.

The J gene is TRBJ2-1, the V gene TRBV10-2; TRBD2 aligns across 8 bases. In germline, CDR1 is WSHSY, CDR2 SAAADI. V was clipped by 8 bases and J by 4 bases; unmatched bases: 10. CDR3 length equals 15 residues. The CDR3 spells CASCGREDLYNEQFF. CDR3 in DNA: TGCGCCAGCTGTGGGCGGGAGGACCTATACAATGAGCAGTTCTTC.

The chain is built from TRBV7-8 and TRBJ2-7, with 12 bases that match TRBD2. This CDR3 is 16 amino acids long. V dropped 5 bases and J dropped 5; count of bases not matched to a gene: 10. Germline V lookup: CDR1 SGHVS, CDR2 FQNEAQ. The DNA for the CDR3 is TGTGCCAGCAGCGACCTAGCGGGAGGGGTGTGGAACGAGCAGTACTTC. Its translation is CASSDLAGGVWNEQYF. The full variable domain, its missing parts supplied by reference TRBV7-8 and TRBJ2-7, is GAGVSQSPRYKVAKRGQDVALRCDPISGHVSLFWYQQALGQGPEFLTYFQNEAQLDKSGLPSDRFFAERPEGSVSTLKIQRTQQEDSAVYLCASSDLAGGVWNEQYFGPGTRLTVT.

The chain employs TRBV18 and TRBJ1-1; 11 bases match TRBD1. There are 17 residues in the CDR3. CDR1 and CDR2 (germline): KGHSH, LQKENI. V dropped 0 bases and J dropped 2; count of bases not matched to a gene: 5. In DNA form, the CDR3 reads TGTGCCAGCTCACCACCGAGGACAGGGGGCGTCAACACTGAAGCTTTCTTT. Protein sequence: CASSPPRTGGVNTEAFF.

Concerning this clone: Mismatch with germline at one junction end may stem from a read error. The gene calls are TRBV28 and TRBJ1-2; tentative D call: TRBD1 (6 bases). The CDR3 is 11 amino acids. Germline V gene lookup returns CDR1 MDHEN and CDR2 SYDVKM. CDR3 nucleotides: TGTGCCAGCAGTTTCCAGGGGTCGCCCGCCTTC. It specifies CASSFQGSPAF.

The rearrangement links TRBV6-6 to TRBJ2-7; TRBD2 is a possible D gene (6 bases). The CDR3 has 14 residues. Germline V gives CDR1 MNHNY, CDR2 SVGAGI (reference sequence). Trimming took 2 bases from V and 7 from J, leaving 15 bases between them. Here the CDR3 reads CASSYPGGATEQYF. The CDR3 DNA sequence: TGTGCCAGCAGTTACCCAGGAGGGGCCACAGAGCAGTACTTC.